The clone carrying this TCR beta chain was counted at least ten times. Its antigen is not identified. CDR1 SGHTA and CDR2 FQGNSA come from the germline V gene. Unmatched junction bases numbered 4, after V lost 5 bases and J lost 2 bases. This CDR3 is 14 amino acids long. Each CDR3 protein is one row after TCRdb ran MiXCR on the reads. The table lists about 200,000 distinct CDR3 sequences, 8% to 10% of them singletons. The sample is drawn from a study of T cell repertoires in cytomegalovirus infection. Study conclusions and caveats: Pooled public TCR beta family frequency picked out CMV carriers with the relevant HLA.

Input material: PBMCs. This clonotype was sampled from a human donor in good health (CMV status not recorded). Some clones in this sample may be carry-over from other donors' samples. V gene TRBV7-2 combines with J gene TRBJ2-3; 7 nucleotides agree with TRBD2. DNA for the CDR3: TGTGCCAGCAGCCCGGGACTATCCACAGATACGCAGTATTTT. Translating it yields CASSPGLSTDTQYF.